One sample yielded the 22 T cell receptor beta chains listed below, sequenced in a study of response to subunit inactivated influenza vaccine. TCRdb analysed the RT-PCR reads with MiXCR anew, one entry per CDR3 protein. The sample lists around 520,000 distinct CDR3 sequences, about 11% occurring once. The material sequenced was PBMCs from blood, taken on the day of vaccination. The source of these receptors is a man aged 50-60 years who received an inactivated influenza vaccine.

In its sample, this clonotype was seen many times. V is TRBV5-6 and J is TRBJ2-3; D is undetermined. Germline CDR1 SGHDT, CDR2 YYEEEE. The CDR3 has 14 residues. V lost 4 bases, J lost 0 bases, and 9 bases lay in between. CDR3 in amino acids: CASSGSSSTDTQYF. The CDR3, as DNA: TGTGCCAGCAGCGGATCCTCAAGCACAGATACGCAGTATTTT.

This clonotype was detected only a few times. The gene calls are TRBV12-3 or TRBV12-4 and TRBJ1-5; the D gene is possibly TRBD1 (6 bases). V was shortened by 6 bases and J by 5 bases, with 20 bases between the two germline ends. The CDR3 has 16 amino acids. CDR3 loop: CASSPGFAQGHQPQHF. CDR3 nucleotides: TGTGCCAGCAGCCCAGGGTTCGCACAGGGACATCAGCCCCAGCATTTT.

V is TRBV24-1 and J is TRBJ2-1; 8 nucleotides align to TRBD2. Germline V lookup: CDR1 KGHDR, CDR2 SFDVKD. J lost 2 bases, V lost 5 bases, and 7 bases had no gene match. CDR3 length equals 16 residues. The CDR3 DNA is TGTGCCACCAGTGCTCGACTAGCGAGTACCTACAATGAGCAGTTCTTC. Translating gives CATSARLASTYNEQFF.

The CDR3 DNA reads as TGCAGCGACGGACAGGGTGGTTCCTACGAGCAGTACTTC. Protein product: CSDGQGGSYEQYF. This rearrangement joins TRBV20-1 to TRBJ2-7; 8 bases agree with TRBD1. The CDR3 consists of 13 residues. Germline V gene sequence: CDR1 DFQATT, CDR2 SNEGSKA (reference sequence).

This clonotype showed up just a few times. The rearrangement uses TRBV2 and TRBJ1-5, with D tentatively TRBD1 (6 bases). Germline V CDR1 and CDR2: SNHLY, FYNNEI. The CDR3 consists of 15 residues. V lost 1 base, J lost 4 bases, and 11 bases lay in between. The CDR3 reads CASSEGGGANQPQHF. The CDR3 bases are TGTGCCAGCAGTGAAGGTGGGGGCGCGAATCAGCCCCAGCATTTT.

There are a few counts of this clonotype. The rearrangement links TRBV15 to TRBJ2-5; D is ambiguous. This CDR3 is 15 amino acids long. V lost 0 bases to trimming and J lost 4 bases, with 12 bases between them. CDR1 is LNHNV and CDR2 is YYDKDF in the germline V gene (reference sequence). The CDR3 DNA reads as TGTGCCACCAGCAGAGATCATACAGACGCAGAGACCCAGTACTTC. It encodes CATSRDHTDAETQYF.

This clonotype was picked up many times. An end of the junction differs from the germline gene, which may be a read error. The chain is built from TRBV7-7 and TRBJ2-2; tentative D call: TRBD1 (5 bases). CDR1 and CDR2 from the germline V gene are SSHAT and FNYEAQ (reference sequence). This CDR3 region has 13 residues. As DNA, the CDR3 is TGTGCTAGCAGTCAGGGCAGGACCGGGGAGCTGTTTTTT. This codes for CASSQGRTGELFF.

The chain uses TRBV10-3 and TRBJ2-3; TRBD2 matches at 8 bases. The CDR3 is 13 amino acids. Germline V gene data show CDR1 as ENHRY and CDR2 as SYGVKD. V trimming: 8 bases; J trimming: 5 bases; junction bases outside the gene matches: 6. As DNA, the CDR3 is TGTGCCATCCGAGGGACTAGTCGAGATACGCAGTATTTT. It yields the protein CAIRGTSRDTQYF.

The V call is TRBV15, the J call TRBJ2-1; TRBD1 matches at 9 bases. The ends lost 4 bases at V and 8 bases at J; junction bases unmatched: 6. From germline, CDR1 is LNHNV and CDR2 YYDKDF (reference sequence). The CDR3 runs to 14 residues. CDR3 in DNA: TGTGCCACCAGCACCTGGACAGGGGTCTATGAGCAGTTCTTC. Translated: CATSTWTGVYEQFF.

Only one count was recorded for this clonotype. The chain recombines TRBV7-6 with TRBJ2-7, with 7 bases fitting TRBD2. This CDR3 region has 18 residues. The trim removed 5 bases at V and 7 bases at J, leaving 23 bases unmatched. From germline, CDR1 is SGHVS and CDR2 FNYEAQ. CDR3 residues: CASSHPSGSRDATREQYF. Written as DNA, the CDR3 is TGTGCCAGCAGCCACCCTAGCGGATCCAGGGACGCTACGAGGGAGCAGTACTTC.

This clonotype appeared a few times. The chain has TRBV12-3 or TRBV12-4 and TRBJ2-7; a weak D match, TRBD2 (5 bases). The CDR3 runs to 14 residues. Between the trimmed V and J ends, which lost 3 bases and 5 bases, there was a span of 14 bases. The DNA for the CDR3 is TGTGCCAGCAGTTTCCGGGATCGCCCCCACGAGCAGTACTTC. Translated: CASSFRDRPHEQYF.

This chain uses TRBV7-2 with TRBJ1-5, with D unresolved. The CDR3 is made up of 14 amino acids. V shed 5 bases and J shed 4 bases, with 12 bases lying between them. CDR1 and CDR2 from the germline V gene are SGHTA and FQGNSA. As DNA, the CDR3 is TGTGCCAGCAGCCCAGCCGGGGTAAATCAGCCCCAGCATTTT. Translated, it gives CASSPAGVNQPQHF.

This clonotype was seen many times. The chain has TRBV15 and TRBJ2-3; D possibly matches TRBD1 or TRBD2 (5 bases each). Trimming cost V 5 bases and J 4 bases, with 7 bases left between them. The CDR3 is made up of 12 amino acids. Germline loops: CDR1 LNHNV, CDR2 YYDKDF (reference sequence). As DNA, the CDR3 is TGTGCCACCAGCTGGGGGTCAGATACGCAGTATTTT. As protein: CATSWGSDTQYF.

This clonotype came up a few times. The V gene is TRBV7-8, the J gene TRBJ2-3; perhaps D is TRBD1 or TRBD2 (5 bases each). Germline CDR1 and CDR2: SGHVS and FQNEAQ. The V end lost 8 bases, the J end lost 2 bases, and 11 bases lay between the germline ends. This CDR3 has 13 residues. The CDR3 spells CASRREFTDTQYF. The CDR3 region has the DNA TGTGCCAGCCGCAGGGAGTTCACAGATACGCAGTATTTT.

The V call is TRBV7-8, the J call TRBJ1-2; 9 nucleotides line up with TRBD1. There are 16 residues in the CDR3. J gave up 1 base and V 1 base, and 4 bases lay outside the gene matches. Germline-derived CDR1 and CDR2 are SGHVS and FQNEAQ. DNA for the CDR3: TGTGCCAGCAGCTTAGGACAGGGGGATGTTAACTATGGCTACACCTTC. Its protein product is CASSLGQGDVNYGYTF.

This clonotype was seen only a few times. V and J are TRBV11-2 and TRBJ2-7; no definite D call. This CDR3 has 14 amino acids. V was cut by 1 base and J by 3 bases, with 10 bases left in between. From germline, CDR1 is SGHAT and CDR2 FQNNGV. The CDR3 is CASSLGAAVYEQYF. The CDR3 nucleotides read TGTGCCAGCAGCTTAGGGGCCGCTGTCTACGAGCAGTACTTC.

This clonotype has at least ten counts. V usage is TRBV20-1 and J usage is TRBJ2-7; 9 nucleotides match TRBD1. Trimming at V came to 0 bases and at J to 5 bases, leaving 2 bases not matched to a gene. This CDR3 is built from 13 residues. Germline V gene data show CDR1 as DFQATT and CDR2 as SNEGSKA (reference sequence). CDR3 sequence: CSARDRDRDEQYF. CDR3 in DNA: TGCAGTGCTAGAGATAGGGACAGGGACGAGCAGTACTTC.

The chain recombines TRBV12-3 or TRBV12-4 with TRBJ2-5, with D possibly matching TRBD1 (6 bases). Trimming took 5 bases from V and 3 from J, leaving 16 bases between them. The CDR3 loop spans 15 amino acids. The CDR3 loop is CASSPGTTKKETQYF. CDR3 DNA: TGTGCCAGCAGTCCGGGGACAACGAAAAAAGAGACCCAGTACTTC.

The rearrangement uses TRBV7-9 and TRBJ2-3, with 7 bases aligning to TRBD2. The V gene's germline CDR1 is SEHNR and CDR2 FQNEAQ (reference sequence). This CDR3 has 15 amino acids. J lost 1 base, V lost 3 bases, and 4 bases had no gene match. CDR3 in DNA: TGTGCCAGCAGCTTCTCCGCGGGGGGCACAGATACGCAGTATTTT. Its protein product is CASSFSAGGTDTQYF.

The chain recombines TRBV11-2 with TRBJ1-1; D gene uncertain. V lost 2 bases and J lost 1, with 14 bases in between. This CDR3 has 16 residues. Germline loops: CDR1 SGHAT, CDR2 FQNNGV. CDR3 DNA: TGTGCCAGCAGCTTATTCATTTGGGGAGAGAACACTGAAGCTTTCTTT. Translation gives CASSLFIWGENTEAFF.

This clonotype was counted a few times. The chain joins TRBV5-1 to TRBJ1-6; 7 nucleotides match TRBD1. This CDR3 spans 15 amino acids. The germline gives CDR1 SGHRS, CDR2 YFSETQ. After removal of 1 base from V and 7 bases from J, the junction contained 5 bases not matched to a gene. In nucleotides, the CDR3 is TGCGCCAGCAGCTTGCCCGGGACAGCAAATTCACCCCTCCACTTT. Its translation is CASSLPGTANSPLHF.

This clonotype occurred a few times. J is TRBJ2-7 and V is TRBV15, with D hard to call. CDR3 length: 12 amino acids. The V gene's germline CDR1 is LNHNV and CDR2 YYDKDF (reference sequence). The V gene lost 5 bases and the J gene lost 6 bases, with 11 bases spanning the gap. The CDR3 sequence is CATSFSAGEQYF. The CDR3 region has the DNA TGTGCCACCAGCTTTTCGGCAGGCGAGCAGTACTTC.